The 7 T cell receptor beta chains listed next were all sequenced from one sample in a study of CD8 T cells in Susac syndrome. RNA, at roughly 0.5 to 1 ug, was reverse transcribed with random hexamers. TCRdb reprocessed the immunoSEQ multiplex PCR reads with MiXCR, giving one entry per CDR3 protein. Of about 200,000 distinct CDR3 sequences detected, roughly 94% appear once; the ten largest clones hold roughly 0.1%. Source material: CD4+ T cells from PBMCs. All receptors come from a human donor in good health.

The V gene is TRBV6-1, the J gene TRBJ2-2; D not resolved. The CDR3 is 13 residues long. Germline-derived CDR1 and CDR2 are MNHNS and SASEGT. Deletions cut 7 bases from V and 5 bases from J, with 11 bases between. CDR3 region: CASTRDLTGELFF. The CDR3 nucleotides read TGTGCCAGCACTAGGGATCTGACCGGGGAGCTGTTTTTT.

The chain joins TRBV27 to TRBJ1-2; D is unresolved. The V and J ends lost 3 bases and 0 bases respectively, with 5 bases between them. The length of the CDR3 is 13 residues. Per germline, CDR1 MNHEY and CDR2 SMNVEV (reference sequence). CDR3 amino acids: CASSFRANYGYTF. Written as DNA, the CDR3 is TGTGCCAGCAGTTTTAGAGCTAACTATGGCTACACCTTC.

The V and J genes are TRBV30 and TRBJ2-1; 7 bases match TRBD1. The CDR3 has 11 residues. The V gene's germline CDR1 is GTSNPN and CDR2 SVGIG (reference sequence). The V gene end was trimmed by 1 base and the J gene end by 10 bases; junction bases not matched to a gene: 1. The CDR3 sequence is CAWSGDSEQFF. The CDR3 nucleotides are TGTGCCTGGAGTGGGGACAGCGAGCAGTTCTTC.

J is TRBJ1-1 and V is TRBV7-2; 7 bases map to TRBD1. The CDR3 consists of 14 residues. Trimming cost V 3 bases and J 1 base; bases outside gene matches: 2. The germline gives CDR1 SGHTA, CDR2 FQGNSA. The CDR3 nucleotides read TGTGCCAGCAGCTTGGACAGGACGAACACTGAAGCTTTCTTT. This translates into CASSLDRTNTEAFF.

V gene TRBV20-1 combines with J gene TRBJ2-2; tentatively, D is TRBD1 (5 bases). Deletions cut 1 base from V and 3 bases from J, with 6 bases between. CDR1 DFQATT and CDR2 SNEGSKA come from the germline V gene (reference sequence). The CDR3 has 13 residues. The chain's CDR3 is CSARVTDTGELFF. Written as DNA, the CDR3 is TGCAGTGCTAGAGTGACAGACACCGGGGAGCTGTTTTTT.

This chain uses TRBV29-1 with TRBJ2-3; TRBD2 is a possible D gene (6 bases). There are 11 residues in the CDR3. Trimming left V 6 bases short and J 8 bases short, with 12 bases between. CDR1 SQVTM and CDR2 ANQGSEA come from the germline V gene. In DNA, the CDR3 is TGCAGCGTCGACGCGGGGTTTACGCAGTATTTT. It yields the protein CSVDAGFTQYF.

The V gene is TRBV25-1, the J gene TRBJ2-3; D might be TRBD1 (6 bases). Germline V CDR1 and CDR2: MGHDK, SYGVNS. V lost 2 bases and J 2 bases, leaving 8 bases between the germline ends. This CDR3 is 14 amino acids long. The CDR3 DNA reads as TGTGCCAGCAGTGAACCAGGGGACACAGATACGCAGTATTTT. This codes for CASSEPGDTDTQYF.